The sequence of this TCR beta chain was determined in a study of CXCR3-negative and CXCR3-positive naive CD8 T cells. Findings of the study overall: CXCR3-expressing naive cells carried TRB CDR3s more hydrophobic than those of CXCR3-negative naive cells.

Libraries were UMI-labeled 5' RACE TRB cDNA. From the 5' RACE reads, TCRdb lists one entry per CDR3 protein and no DNA. This table lists some 140,000 distinct CDR3 sequences. The length of the CDR3 is 17 residues. Germline lookup yields CDR1 MGHRA and CDR2 YSYEKL. Comment on this clonotype: Its antigen is currently unknown.

Every CD8+ T cell subset underwent triplicate sorting at 250,000 to 300,000 cells apiece. Sequencing was carried out using naive CXCR3+ CD8+ T cells from blood. The subset here: CD45RO-CCR7+CD27+CD95- naive CD8+ T cells expressing CXCR3 (TNR3+). This clonotype was obtained from a human donor in good health. Some clones in this sample may be carry-over from other donors' samples. The chain is built from TRBV4-1 and TRBJ2-2; TCRdb reports TRBD2, a call that lacks DNA to check it against. CDR3 amino acids: CASSQTPAGTATGELFF.